This TCR beta chain came from a study of T cell repertoires in ileal Crohn's disease. Turning to the study itself: Every patient was operated on for stricturing (about 60%) or penetrating (39%) complications.

Points on this clone: What it binds is unknown.

The CDR3 loop spans 15 amino acids. The V gene lost 1 base and the J gene lost 9 bases, with 17 bases spanning the gap. Looked up from germline, CDR1 is SGDLS and CDR2 is YYNGEE. Included were adult ileal or ileocolonic Crohn's patients indicated for ileocolonic resection. Profiled with immunoSEQ multiplex PCR; TCRdb holds only in-frame clones, not every one. The sample lists about 15,000 clones; 60% to 80% were seen once. General study findings and limits: Every patient over 26.8% clonality showed endoscopic recurrence. Sorted CD8 T cells held more high-frequency clones than CD4.

The sequenced material came from ileal tissue. The receptor was derived from an adult with Crohn's disease. The chain employs TRBV9 and TRBJ2-1; perhaps TRBD2 as D (6 bases). CDR3 nucleotides: TGTGCCAGCAGCGTAAGTACTAGCTTTTTAGGTGAGCAGTTCTTC. It codes for CASSVSTSFLGEQFF. The variable domain in full, with the rest retrieved from reference TRBV9 and TRBJ2-1, is DSGVTQTPKHLITATGQRVTLRCSPRSGDLSVYWYQQSLDQGLQFLIQYYNGEERAKGNILERFSAQQFPDLHSELNLSSLELGDSALYFCASSVSTSFLGEQFFGPGTRLTVL.